Each of the 18 T cell receptor beta chains below was sequenced from the same sample in a study of spatial heterogeneity in lung cancer. MiXCR was run by TCRdb on the 5' RACE reads, yielding one entry per CDR3 protein. This sample has around 110,000 distinct CDR3 sequences, with 12% found just once. The time point was: blood at routine non-recurrence follow-up after resection. No cells were sorted before sequencing. The whole RNA sequenced was extracted from tumor, nontumor lung or frozen PBMC. The sample consisted of PBMCs, taken at follow-up. The receptors stem from a male donor with early-stage non-small cell lung cancer.

This rearrangement joins TRBV4-2 to TRBJ2-2; D not resolved. CDR3 length: 15 amino acids. Between the trimmed V and J ends, which lost 0 bases and 4 bases, there was a span of 9 bases. CDR1 LGHNA and CDR2 YNFKEQ come from the germline V gene. The CDR3 DNA reads TGTGCCAGCAGCCAAGATAAACAGAGCACCGGGGAGCTGTTTTTT. As protein: CASSQDKQSTGELFF.

The chain has TRBV5-4 and TRBJ2-3; TRBD1 aligns across 8 bases. The V and J ends lost 3 bases and 3 bases, in that order; junction bases with no gene match: 6. The CDR3 spans 15 residues. The germline gives CDR1 SGHNT, CDR2 YYREEE (reference sequence). The CDR3 DNA sequence: TGTGCCAGCAGCTACAGGGGGGAGGTGACAGATACGCAGTATTTT. Protein sequence: CASSYRGEVTDTQYF.

This clonotype was found a few times. V gene TRBV4-1 combines with J gene TRBJ1-5; TRBD1 aligns across 9 bases. There are 15 residues in the CDR3. CDR1 and CDR2 (germline): MGHRA, YSYEKL. Losses at the gene ends were 2 bases for V and 11 bases for J; bases not matched to a gene: 10. This CDR3 is CASSQTGGDSQAQHF. The CDR3 region has the DNA TGCGCCAGCAGCCAAACAGGGGGCGACAGCCAGGCCCAGCATTTT.

This clonotype has more than one count but fewer than ten. This rearrangement joins TRBV2 to TRBJ2-3; D might be TRBD2 (6 bases). This CDR3 has 14 residues. The germline V gene encodes CDR1 SNHLY and CDR2 FYNNEI. V was shortened by 4 bases and J by 5 bases, with 13 bases between the two germline ends. In DNA form, the CDR3 reads TGTGCCAGCAGTGTGTGGGGGGTGGGAGATACGCAGTATTTT. Protein sequence: CASSVWGVGDTQYF.

This clonotype has only a few counts. This chain uses TRBV6-5 with TRBJ1-6; 7 bases agree with TRBD1. J was trimmed by 5 bases and V by 6 bases; bases with no gene match: 13. In germline, CDR1 is MNHEY, CDR2 SVGAGI. CDR3 size: 17 residues. DNA for the CDR3: TGTGCCAGCAGGGAGAAGGGACAGAATACGAATAATTCACCCCTCCACTTT. Encoded protein: CASREKGQNTNNSPLHF.

This clonotype was seen ten or more times. V and J are TRBV9 and TRBJ2-1; 10 positions agree with TRBD1. Germline V gene lookup returns CDR1 SGDLS and CDR2 YYNGEE. CDR3 length: 16 residues. J was trimmed by 6 bases and V by 0 bases; bases with no gene match: 6. This CDR3 is CASSVAPGTGANEQFF. In DNA, the CDR3 is TGTGCCAGCAGCGTAGCTCCCGGGACAGGGGCCAATGAGCAGTTCTTC.

At least ten counts were recorded for this clonotype. The chain carries TRBV12-3 or TRBV12-4 and TRBJ2-3, with D maybe TRBD2 (7 bases). Trimming removed 5 bases at V and 6 bases at J, with 24 bases between. CDR3 length equals 17 residues. The CDR3 loop is CASSPDRSGGLGDTQYF. In DNA form, the CDR3 reads TGTGCCAGCAGTCCAGACCGGTCGGGGGGCCTGGGGGATACGCAGTATTTT.

The genes are TRBV30 and TRBJ2-7, with a possible D match to TRBD2 (5 bases). Trimming removed 3 bases at V and 3 bases at J, with 9 bases between. CDR3 length: 12 residues. Germline V lookup: CDR1 GTSNPN, CDR2 SVGIG (reference sequence). This CDR3 reads CAWSGDDYEQYF. In DNA, the CDR3 is TGTGCCTGGAGCGGGGATGACTACGAGCAGTACTTC.

The genes are TRBV6-2 or TRBV6-3 and TRBJ2-7, with D possibly being TRBD1 (5 bases). The CDR3 runs to 14 residues. The V end was cut by 2 bases, the J end by 2 bases, with 10 bases between. The germline V gene has CDR1 MNHEY and CDR2 SVGEGT. The CDR3 coding sequence is TGTGCCAGCAGTTACCCAGGGTCTGCCTACGAGCAGTACTTC. Translation gives CASSYPGSAYEQYF.

This clonotype was counted ten times or more. The genes are TRBV12-3 or TRBV12-4 and TRBJ1-3, with D possibly being TRBD1 (5 bases). V was trimmed by 3 bases and J by 0 bases, leaving 6 bases between them. This CDR3 region has 14 residues. In DNA form, the CDR3 reads TGTGCCAGCAGTTTGGGGGGCTCTGGAAACACCATATATTTT. Amino acid sequence: CASSLGGSGNTIYF.

The chain joins TRBV7-3 to TRBJ1-2, with D uncertain. V lost 5 bases to trimming and J lost 4 bases, with 11 bases between them. CDR3 size: 13 residues. Germline V gene lookup returns CDR1 SGHTA and CDR2 FQGTGA. The CDR3 nucleotides read TGTGCCAGCAGCCCGGGAGGACGCTATGGCTACACCTTC. Its protein product is CASSPGGRYGYTF.

Only a few counts were recorded for this clonotype. CDR3 sequence: CASSERQPFSYEQYF. The CDR3 DNA follows: TGTGCCAGCAGTGAAAGGCAGCCCTTCTCCTACGAGCAGTACTTC. The J gene is TRBJ2-7, the V gene TRBV2; the D is unclear. Per the germline V gene, CDR1 is SNHLY and CDR2 is FYNNEI. V was pared by 2 bases and J by 0 bases, with 11 bases between. The CDR3 runs 15 residues.

The table lists this clonotype with a few counts. This chain connects TRBV30 to TRBJ2-3, with TRBD1 matching over 7 bases. The ends lost 5 bases at V and 1 base at J; junction bases unmatched: 12. From germline, CDR1 is GTSNPN and CDR2 SVGIG (reference sequence). This CDR3 is built from 16 residues. This CDR3 reads CAWGINRGSGTDTQYF. The CDR3 nucleotides read TGTGCCTGGGGAATCAACAGGGGTTCGGGCACAGATACGCAGTATTTT.

This clonotype has more than one count but fewer than ten. The chain employs TRBV28 and TRBJ2-3, with a possible D match to TRBD2 (5 bases). Trimming pared 7 bases from V and 4 bases from J, leaving 12 bases between. This CDR3 is 13 amino acids long. Germline V gene lookup returns CDR1 MDHEN and CDR2 SYDVKM. CDR3 amino acids: CASNRGGADTQYF. The CDR3 DNA sequence: TGTGCCAGCAATCGAGGAGGAGCAGATACGCAGTATTTT.

This clonotype was counted between two and nine times. This chain uses TRBV12-3 or TRBV12-4 with TRBJ2-1, with 11 nucleotides matching TRBD2. This CDR3 is 17 amino acids long. V gave up 4 bases and J gave up 6 bases; unmatched junction bases: 11. This CDR3 reads CASSSHAGTSGGNEQFF. CDR3 DNA sequence: TGTGCCAGCAGTTCTCACGCCGGGACTAGCGGCGGCAATGAGCAGTTCTTC.

This chain joins TRBV5-6 and TRBJ1-4; no clear D gene. The CDR3 extends over 13 amino acids. Per the germline V gene, CDR1 is SGHDT and CDR2 is YYEEEE. V lost 1 base and J 0 bases, leaving 1 base between the germline ends. The CDR3 coding sequence is TGTGCCAGCAGCTTGCCAACTAATGAAAAACTGTTTTTT. It is translated as CASSLPTNEKLFF.

This clonotype was observed a handful of times. The chain couples TRBV27 to TRBJ2-1; 11 bases match TRBD2. V lost 6 bases to trimming and J lost 6 bases; unmatched junction nucleotides: 16. Germline V lookup: CDR1 MNHEY, CDR2 SMNVEV (reference sequence). The CDR3 contains 18 residues. CDR3 sequence (DNA): TGTGCCAGCAGCAGTCCCGATTACCGACTAGCGGGGTTCAATGAGCAGTTCTTC. This gives the protein CASSSPDYRLAGFNEQFF.

The chain is built from TRBV27 and TRBJ1-2; the D gene is possibly TRBD1 (6 bases). This CDR3 spans 16 amino acids. From germline, CDR1 is MNHEY and CDR2 SMNVEV (reference sequence). The ends were cut back, 5 bases at V and 0 bases at J, with 16 bases in the middle. Written as DNA, the CDR3 is TGTGCCAGCAGTCCACAATTCCAGGGGACTAACTATGGCTACACCTTC. Residues: CASSPQFQGTNYGYTF.